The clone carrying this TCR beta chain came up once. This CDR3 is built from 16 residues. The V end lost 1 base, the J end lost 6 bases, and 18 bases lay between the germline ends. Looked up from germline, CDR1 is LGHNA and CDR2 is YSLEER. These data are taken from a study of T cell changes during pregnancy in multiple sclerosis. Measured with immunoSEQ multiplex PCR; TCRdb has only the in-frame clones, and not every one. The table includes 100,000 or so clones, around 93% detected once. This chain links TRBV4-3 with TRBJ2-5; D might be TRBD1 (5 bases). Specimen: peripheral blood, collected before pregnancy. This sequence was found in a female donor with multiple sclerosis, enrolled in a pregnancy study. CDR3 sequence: CASSQAWAGRIQTQYF. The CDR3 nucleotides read TGCGCCAGCAGCCAAGCATGGGCAGGGCGTATTCAGACCCAGTACTTC.